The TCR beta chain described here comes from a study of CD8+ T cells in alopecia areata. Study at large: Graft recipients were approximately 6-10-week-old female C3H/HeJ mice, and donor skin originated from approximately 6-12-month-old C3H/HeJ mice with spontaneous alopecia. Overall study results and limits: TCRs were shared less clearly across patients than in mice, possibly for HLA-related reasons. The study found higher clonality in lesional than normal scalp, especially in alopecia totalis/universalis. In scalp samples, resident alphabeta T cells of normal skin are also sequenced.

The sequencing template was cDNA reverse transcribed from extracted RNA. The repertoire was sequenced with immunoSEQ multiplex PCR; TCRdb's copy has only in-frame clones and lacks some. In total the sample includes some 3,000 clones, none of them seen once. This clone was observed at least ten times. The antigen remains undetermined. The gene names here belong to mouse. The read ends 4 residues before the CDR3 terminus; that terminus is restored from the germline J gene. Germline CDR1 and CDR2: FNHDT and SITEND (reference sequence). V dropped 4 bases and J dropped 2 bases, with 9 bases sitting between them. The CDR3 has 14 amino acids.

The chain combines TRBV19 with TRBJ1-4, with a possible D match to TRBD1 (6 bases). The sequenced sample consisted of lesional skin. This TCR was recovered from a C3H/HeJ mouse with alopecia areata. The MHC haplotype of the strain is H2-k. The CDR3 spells CASSSDRSNERLFF. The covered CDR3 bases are TGTGCCAGCAGTTCGGACAGATCCAACGAA.